The 18 T cell receptor beta chains reported below all come from one sample, sequenced in a study of shared clonotypes between healthy human individuals. Profiling relied on immunoSEQ multiplex PCR, and the TCRdb table lists in-frame clones only, not all of them. The table has about 2,500,000 clones, roughly nine tenths seen once; the top ten hold more than 0.12%. Sequencing was performed on naive CD4+ T cells sorted from blood. Stated subset: CD45RA+ positively selected. These receptors were obtained from a young man in good health.

The rearrangement joins TRBV5-4 to TRBJ1-2; TRBD1 agrees at 7 bases. V lost 7 bases, J lost 7 bases, and 16 bases stayed unmatched. CDR1 and CDR2 from the germline V gene are SGHNT and YYREEE (reference sequence). This CDR3 spans 15 amino acids. The CDR3 sequence is CASRAQGPYLSGYTF. CDR3 nucleotide sequence: TGTGCCAGCCGGGCACAGGGGCCGTACCTCTCTGGCTACACCTTC.

V usage is TRBV5-1 and J usage is TRBJ2-5, with 10 positions matching TRBD2. The CDR3 totals 17 residues. The germline V gene has CDR1 SGHRS and CDR2 YFSETQ. With V trimmed by 2 bases and J by 4 bases, 11 bases remained unmatched. CDR3 in DNA: TGCGCCAGCAGCTTTGGCACACTAGCGGGGAAAGGAGAGACCCAGTACTTC. It encodes CASSFGTLAGKGETQYF.

The chain carries TRBV5-6 and TRBJ1-6; D is undetermined. CDR1 and CDR2 from the germline V gene are SGHDT and YYEEEE. CDR3 size: 15 residues. Trimming removed 0 bases at V and 10 bases at J, with 14 bases between. CDR3 nucleotide sequence: TGTGCCAGCAGCTTGGATGTAGGGTCCCGGTCACCCCTCCACTTT. The encoded protein is CASSLDVGSRSPLHF.

Details on this clone: The same CDR3 can be traced to other DNA sequences in this sample. The chain links TRBV29-1 to TRBJ1-1; D remains unclear. The V gene lost 1 base and the J gene lost 0 bases, with 6 bases spanning the gap. The CDR3 covers 13 residues. In germline, CDR1 is SQVTM, CDR2 ANQGSEA. The chain's CDR3 is CSVEGRMNTEAFF. CDR3 coding DNA: TGCAGCGTTGAAGGAAGAATGAACACTGAAGCTTTCTTT.

This rearrangement joins TRBV4-1 to TRBJ2-5; D perhaps matches TRBD1 (5 bases). V was shortened by 5 bases and J by 1 base, with 11 bases between the two germline ends. This CDR3 is 14 amino acids long. The germline V gene has CDR1 MGHRA and CDR2 YSYEKL. The CDR3 here is CASSGWGAQETQYF. The CDR3 DNA sequence: TGCGCCAGCAGCGGGTGGGGCGCCCAAGAGACCCAGTACTTC.

The chain uses TRBV4-3 and TRBJ1-4; D may be TRBD1 (5 bases). CDR3 length: 16 amino acids. Germline CDR1 and CDR2: LGHNA and YSLEER. Trimming shortened V by 1 base and J by 8 bases, and 17 bases separated the two germline ends. As DNA, the CDR3 is TGCGCCAGCAGCCAAGGGGAGGGGCCTTCGAGAGAAAAACTGTTTTTT. Amino acids: CASSQGEGPSREKLFF.

The chain recombines TRBV7-6 with TRBJ2-6; D gene unclear. The CDR3 loop spans 16 amino acids. With 5 bases removed from V and 0 bases from J, the gap between germline ends came to 11 bases. CDR1 is SGHVS, CDR2 FNYEAQ, per germline. CDR3: CASSVGRASGANVLTF. CDR3 nucleotide sequence: TGTGCCAGCAGCGTTGGACGGGCCTCTGGGGCCAACGTCCTGACTTTC.

This clone was recorded a few times. The chain recombines TRBV7-9 with TRBJ1-6; 9 bases are a match to TRBD1. The germline CDR1 and CDR2 sequences are SEHNR and FQNEAQ (reference sequence). J was trimmed by 7 bases and V by 6 bases; bases with no gene match: 1. CDR3 length: 13 residues. CDR3 DNA sequence: TGTGCCAGCAGTGGACAGGGGAATTCACCCCTCCACTTT. Translated: CASSGQGNSPLHF.

This chain connects TRBV30 to TRBJ2-1, with 7 bases lining up with TRBD2. Germline V gene data show CDR1 as GTSNPN and CDR2 as SVGIG (reference sequence). The junction had 6 bases not matched to a gene; V was cut back by 1 base and J by 9 bases. The CDR3 sequence is 13 residues long. The chain's CDR3 is CAWSAQLASEQFF. DNA of the CDR3: TGTGCCTGGAGTGCCCAACTAGCGAGTGAGCAGTTCTTC.

The J gene is TRBJ1-3, the V gene TRBV2; D is possibly TRBD1 (5 bases). Per the germline V gene, CDR1 is SNHLY and CDR2 is FYNNEI. V shed 5 bases and J shed 5 bases, with 19 bases lying between them. The CDR3 consists of 16 residues. CDR3: CASSWASGQGRNTIYF. CDR3 nucleotides: TGTGCCAGCAGTTGGGCGTCGGGCCAGGGCAGAAACACCATATATTTT.

J is TRBJ2-7 and V is TRBV18; D is uncertain. Germline CDR1 reads KGHSH; CDR2 reads LQKENI. This CDR3 is 13 amino acids long. Trimming took off 3 bases at V and 3 bases at J, with 9 bases between the two ends. CDR3 loop: CASSPAVDYEQYF. The CDR3 DNA reads TGTGCCAGCTCACCCGCAGTAGACTACGAGCAGTACTTC. Together with reference TRBV18 and TRBJ2-7, the CDR3 gives the full variable domain: NAGVMQNPRHLVRRRGQEARLRCSPMKGHSHVYWYRQLPEEGLKFMVYLQKENIIDESGMPKERFSAEFPKEGPSILRIQQVVRGDSAAYFCASSPAVDYEQYFGPGTRLTVT.

J is TRBJ2-5 and V is TRBV4-1, with D possibly TRBD1 on 5 matching bases. The V and J ends lost 0 bases and 0 bases respectively, with 8 bases between them. The CDR3 length is 15 residues. Germline V gene data show CDR1 as MGHRA and CDR2 as YSYEKL. CDR3 DNA: TGCGCCAGCAGCCAAGACCCAGGGTACCAAGAGACCCAGTACTTC. Its protein is CASSQDPGYQETQYF.

The genes are TRBV28 and TRBJ2-7; D gene unclear. Deletions cut 10 bases from V and 2 bases from J, with 6 bases between. CDR1 and CDR2 (germline): MDHEN, SYDVKM. CDR3 length equals 10 residues. CDR3 residues: CAIGPYEQYF. The CDR3 nucleotides are TGTGCCATCGGACCCTACGAGCAGTACTTC.

This rearrangement joins TRBV7-9 to TRBJ1-5; D might be TRBD1 (6 bases). Trimming took 5 bases from V and 6 from J, leaving 14 bases between them. Germline assignment: CDR1 SEHNR and CDR2 FQNEAQ (reference sequence). The CDR3 loop spans 14 amino acids. CDR3 DNA: TGTGCCAGCAGCCTCGTAGGGGGGTTTCAGCCCCAGCATTTT. It codes for CASSLVGGFQPQHF.

J is TRBJ1-1 and V is TRBV9; D is possibly TRBD1 (6 bases). Trimming cost V 5 bases and J 4 bases, with 18 bases left between them. This CDR3 has 15 residues. Germline V gives CDR1 SGDLS, CDR2 YYNGEE. The CDR3 spells CASRELGQWGTEAFF. As DNA, the CDR3 is TGTGCCAGCAGGGAGCTGGGACAATGGGGCACTGAAGCTTTCTTT.

The chain has TRBV18 and TRBJ1-6; no definite D call. The CDR3 spans 12 residues. CDR1 and CDR2 from the germline V gene are KGHSH and LQKENI. V was cut by 4 bases and J by 8 bases, with 6 bases left in between. In DNA form, the CDR3 reads TGTGCCAGCTCACAGGACGATTCACCCCTCCACTTT. This encodes CASSQDDSPLHF.

The genes are TRBV6-6 and TRBJ2-1; 8 bases match TRBD2. J lost 3 bases, V lost 1 base, and 5 bases had no gene match. CDR1 and CDR2 from the germline V gene are MNHNY and SVGAGI (reference sequence). The CDR3 contains 16 residues. The CDR3 loop is CASSYYAGGNYNEQFF. The CDR3 DNA is TGTGCCAGCAGTTACTACGCGGGAGGTAACTACAATGAGCAGTTCTTC.

The rearrangement uses TRBV5-1 and TRBJ2-5; tentatively, D is TRBD1 (5 bases). CDR3 size: 17 residues. V was shortened by 0 bases and J by 1 base, with 16 bases between the two germline ends. The germline V gene has CDR1 SGHRS and CDR2 YFSETQ. The CDR3 sequence is CASSLVSPGRSQETQYF. The CDR3, as DNA: TGCGCCAGCAGCTTGGTAAGCCCAGGGCGCTCCCAAGAGACCCAGTACTTC.